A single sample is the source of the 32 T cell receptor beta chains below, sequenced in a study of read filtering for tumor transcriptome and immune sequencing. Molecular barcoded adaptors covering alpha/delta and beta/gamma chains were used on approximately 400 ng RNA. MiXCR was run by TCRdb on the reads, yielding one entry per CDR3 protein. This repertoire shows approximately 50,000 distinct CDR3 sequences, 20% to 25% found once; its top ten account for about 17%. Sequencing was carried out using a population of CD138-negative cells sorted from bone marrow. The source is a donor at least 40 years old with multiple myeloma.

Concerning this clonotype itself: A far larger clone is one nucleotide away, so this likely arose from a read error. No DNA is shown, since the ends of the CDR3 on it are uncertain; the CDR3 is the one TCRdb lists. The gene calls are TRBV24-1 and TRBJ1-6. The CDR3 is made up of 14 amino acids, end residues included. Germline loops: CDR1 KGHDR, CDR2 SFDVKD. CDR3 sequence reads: CATSTSEQHTDAFF.

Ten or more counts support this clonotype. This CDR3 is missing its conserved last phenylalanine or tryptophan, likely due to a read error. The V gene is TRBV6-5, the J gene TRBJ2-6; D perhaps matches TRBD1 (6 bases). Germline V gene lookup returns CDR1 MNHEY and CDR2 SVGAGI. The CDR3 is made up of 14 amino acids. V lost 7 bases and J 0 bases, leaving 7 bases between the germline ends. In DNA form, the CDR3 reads TGTGCCAGCAAGGGACACTCTGGGGCCAACGTCCTGACTCTC. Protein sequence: CASKGHSGANVLTL.

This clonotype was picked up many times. For the CDR3, the DNA is TGCGCCAGCAGCTCTGGGTCGCAGGCAGATACGCAGTATTTT. It is translated as CASSSGSQADTQYF. The chain is built from TRBV5-1 and TRBJ2-3; D uncertain. The length of the CDR3 is 14 residues. Germline CDR1 and CDR2: SGHRS and YFSETQ. V was trimmed by 3 bases and J by 4 bases, leaving 12 bases between them.

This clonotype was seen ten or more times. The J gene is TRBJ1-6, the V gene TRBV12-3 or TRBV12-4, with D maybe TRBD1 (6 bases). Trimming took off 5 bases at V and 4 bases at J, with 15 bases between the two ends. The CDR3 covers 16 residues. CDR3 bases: TGTGCCAGCAGTCACCCCGGGGGCTTATATAATTCACCCCTCCACTTT. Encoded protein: CASSHPGGLYNSPLHF.

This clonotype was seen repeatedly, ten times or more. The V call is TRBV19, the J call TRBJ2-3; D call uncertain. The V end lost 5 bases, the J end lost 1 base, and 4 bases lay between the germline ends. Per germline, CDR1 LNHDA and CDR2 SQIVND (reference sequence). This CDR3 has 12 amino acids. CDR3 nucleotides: TGTGCCAGTAGTTATGGCACAGATACGCAGTATTTT. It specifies CASSYGTDTQYF.

CDR3 residues: CASSLQGGNQPQHF. DNA for the CDR3: TGTGCCAGCAGCTTGCAGGGAGGCAATCAGCCCCAGCATTTT. V is TRBV7-9 and J is TRBJ1-5; maybe TRBD1 (5 bases). Germline V gene data show CDR1 as SEHNR and CDR2 as FQNEAQ (reference sequence). The CDR3 loop spans 14 amino acids. V lost 3 bases and J 2 bases, leaving 8 bases between the germline ends.

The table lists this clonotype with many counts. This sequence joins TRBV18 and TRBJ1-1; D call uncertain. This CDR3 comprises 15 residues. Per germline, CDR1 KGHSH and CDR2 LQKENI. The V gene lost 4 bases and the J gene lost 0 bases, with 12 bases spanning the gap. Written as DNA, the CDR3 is TGTGCCAGCTCACAAGCGAGGACGCTGAACACTGAAGCTTTCTTT. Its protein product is CASSQARTLNTEAFF.

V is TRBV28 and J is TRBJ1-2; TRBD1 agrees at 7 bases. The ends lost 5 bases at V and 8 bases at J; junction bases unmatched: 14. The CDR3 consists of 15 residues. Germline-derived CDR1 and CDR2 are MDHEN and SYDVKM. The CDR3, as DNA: TGTGCCAGCAGTCCCCTCGGGACAGACTACGCAGGCTACACCTTC. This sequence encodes CASSPLGTDYAGYTF.

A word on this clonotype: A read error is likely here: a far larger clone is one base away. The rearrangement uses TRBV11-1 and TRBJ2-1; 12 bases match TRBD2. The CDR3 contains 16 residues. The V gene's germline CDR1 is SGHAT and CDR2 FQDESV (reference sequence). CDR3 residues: CAGSGGLAGLNNEQFF. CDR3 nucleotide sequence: TGTGCCGGCAGCGGTGGACTAGCGGGGTTGAATAATGAGCAGTTCTTC.

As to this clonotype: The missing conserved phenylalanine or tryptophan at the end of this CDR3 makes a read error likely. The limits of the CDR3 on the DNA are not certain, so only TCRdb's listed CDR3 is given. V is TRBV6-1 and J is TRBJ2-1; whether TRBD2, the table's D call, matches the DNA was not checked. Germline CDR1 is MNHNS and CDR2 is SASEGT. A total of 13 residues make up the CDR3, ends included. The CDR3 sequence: CASFQGGYNKQSS.

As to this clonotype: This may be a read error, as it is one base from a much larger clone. CDR3 bases: TGTGCCAGCAGCCCAAACAGGGTTGACGAAAGACTGTTTTTT. It codes for CASSPNRVDERLFF. The chain employs TRBV7-3 and TRBJ1-4; the D gene is possibly TRBD1 (6 bases). Per germline, CDR1 SGHTA and CDR2 FQGTGA. This CDR3 region has 14 residues.

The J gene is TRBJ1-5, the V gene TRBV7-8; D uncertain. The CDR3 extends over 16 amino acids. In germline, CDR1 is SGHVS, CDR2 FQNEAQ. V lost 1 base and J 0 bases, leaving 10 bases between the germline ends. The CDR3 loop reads CASSLEGRYSNQPQHF. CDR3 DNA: TGTGCCAGCAGCTTAGAGGGCAGATATAGCAATCAGCCCCAGCATTTT.

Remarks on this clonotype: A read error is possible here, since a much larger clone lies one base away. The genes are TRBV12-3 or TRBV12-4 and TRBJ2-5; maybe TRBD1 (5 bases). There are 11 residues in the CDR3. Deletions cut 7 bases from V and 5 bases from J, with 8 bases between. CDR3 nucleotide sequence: TGTGCCAGCACCGCAGGGGAGACCCAGTACTTC. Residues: CASTAGETQYF.

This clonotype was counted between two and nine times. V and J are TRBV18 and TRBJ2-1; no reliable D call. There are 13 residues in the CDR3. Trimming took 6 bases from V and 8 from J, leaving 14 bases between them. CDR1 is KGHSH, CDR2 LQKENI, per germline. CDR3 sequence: CASSPASRYEQFF. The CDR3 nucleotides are TGTGCCAGCTCCCCCGCCTCGAGGTATGAGCAGTTCTTC.

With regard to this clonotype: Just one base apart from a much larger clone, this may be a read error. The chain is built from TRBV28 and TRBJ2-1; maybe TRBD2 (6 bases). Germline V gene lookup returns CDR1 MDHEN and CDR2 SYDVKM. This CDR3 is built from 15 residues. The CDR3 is CASRVSSGPYSEQFF. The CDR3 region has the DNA TGTGCCAGCAGGGTATCGAGCGGGCCCTACAGTGAGCAGTTCTTC. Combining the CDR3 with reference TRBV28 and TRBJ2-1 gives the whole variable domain DVKVTQSSRYLVKRTGEKVFLECVQDMDHENMFWYRQDPGLGLRLIYFSYDVKMKEKGDIPEGYSVSREKKERFSLILESASTNQTSMYLCASRVSSGPYSEQFFGPGTRLTVL.

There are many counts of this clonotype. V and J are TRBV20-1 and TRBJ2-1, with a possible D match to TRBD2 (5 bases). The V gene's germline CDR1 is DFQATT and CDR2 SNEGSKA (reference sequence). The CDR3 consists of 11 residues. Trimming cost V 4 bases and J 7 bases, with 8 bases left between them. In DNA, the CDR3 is TGCAGTGCTACCCCGGGAAATGAGCAGTTCTTC. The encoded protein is CSATPGNEQFF.

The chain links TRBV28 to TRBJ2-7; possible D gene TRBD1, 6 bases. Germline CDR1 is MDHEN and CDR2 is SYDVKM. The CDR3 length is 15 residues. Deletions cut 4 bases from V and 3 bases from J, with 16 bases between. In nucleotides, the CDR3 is TGTGCCAGCAGTTCACAGACAGGAGTCCTCTACGAGCAGTACTTC. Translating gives CASSSQTGVLYEQYF.

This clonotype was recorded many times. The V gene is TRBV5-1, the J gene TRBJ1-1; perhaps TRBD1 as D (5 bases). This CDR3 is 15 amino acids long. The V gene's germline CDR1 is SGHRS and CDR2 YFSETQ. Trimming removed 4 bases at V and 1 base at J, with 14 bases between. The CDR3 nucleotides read TGCGCCAGCAGCCATGGGGGGGGAGCGAACACTGAAGCTTTCTTT. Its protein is CASSHGGGANTEAFF.

The chain's CDR3 is CATSDNGTGSSYEQYF. CDR3 sequence (DNA): TGTGCCACCAGTGACAATGGGACAGGGAGTTCCTACGAGCAGTACTTC. The chain couples TRBV24-1 to TRBJ2-7, with 9 bases that match TRBD1. V lost 4 bases and J lost 1; bases outside the gene matches: 7. This CDR3 is built from 16 residues. Germline V CDR1 and CDR2: KGHDR, SFDVKD.

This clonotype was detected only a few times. DNA for the CDR3: TGTGCCAGCAGCTCCGAATATTTGGCGCAGTATTTT. Residues: CASSSEYLAQYF. The chain has TRBV11-2 and TRBJ2-3; D ambiguous. This CDR3 comprises 12 residues. Germline-derived CDR1 and CDR2 are SGHAT and FQNNGV. Trimming removed 4 bases from V and 10 bases from J, with 12 bases in between. The full variable domain, rest sourced from reference TRBV11-2 and TRBJ2-3, is EAGVAQSPRYKIIEKRQSVAFWCNPISGHATLYWYQQILGQGPKLLIQFQNNGVVDDSQLPKDRFSAERLKGVDSTLKIQPAKLEDSAVYLCASSSEYLAQYFGPGTRLTVL.

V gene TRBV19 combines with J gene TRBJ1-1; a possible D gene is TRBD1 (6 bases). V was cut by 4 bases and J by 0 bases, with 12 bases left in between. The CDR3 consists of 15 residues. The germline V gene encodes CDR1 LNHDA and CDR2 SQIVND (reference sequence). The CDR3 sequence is CASSNRQVVNTEAFF. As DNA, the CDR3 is TGTGCCAGTAGTAATCGACAGGTCGTGAACACTGAAGCTTTCTTT.

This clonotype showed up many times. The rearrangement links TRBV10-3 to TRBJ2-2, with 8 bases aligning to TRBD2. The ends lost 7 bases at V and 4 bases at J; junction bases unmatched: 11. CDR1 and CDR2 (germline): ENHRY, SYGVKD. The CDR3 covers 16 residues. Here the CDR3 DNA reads TGTGCCATCAAGAAAGTAGCGGGAATGGTCACCGGGGAGCTGTTTTTT. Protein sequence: CAIKKVAGMVTGELFF.

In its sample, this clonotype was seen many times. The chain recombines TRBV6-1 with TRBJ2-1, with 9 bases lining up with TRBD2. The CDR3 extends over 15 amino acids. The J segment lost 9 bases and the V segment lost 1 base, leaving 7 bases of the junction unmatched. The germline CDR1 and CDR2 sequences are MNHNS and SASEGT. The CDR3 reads CASSEEVAGVREQFF. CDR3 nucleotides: TGTGCCAGCAGTGAAGAGGTAGCGGGAGTACGTGAGCAGTTCTTC.

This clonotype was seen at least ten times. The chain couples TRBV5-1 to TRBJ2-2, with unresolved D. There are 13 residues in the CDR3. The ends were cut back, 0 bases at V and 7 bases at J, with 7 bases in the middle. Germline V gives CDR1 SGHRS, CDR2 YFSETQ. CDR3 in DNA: TGCGCCAGCAGCTTGGGGGTTGGCGGGGAGCTGTTTTTT. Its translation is CASSLGVGGELFF.

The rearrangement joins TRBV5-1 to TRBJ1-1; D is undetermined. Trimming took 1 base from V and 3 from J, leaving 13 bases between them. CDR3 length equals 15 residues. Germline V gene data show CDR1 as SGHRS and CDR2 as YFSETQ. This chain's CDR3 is CASSLLRARDTEAFF. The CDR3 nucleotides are TGCGCCAGCAGCTTGCTGAGGGCGCGGGACACTGAAGCTTTCTTT. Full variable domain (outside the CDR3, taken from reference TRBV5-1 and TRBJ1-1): KAGVTQTPRYLIKTRGQQVTLSCSPISGHRSVSWYQQTPGQGLQFLFEYFSETQRNKGNFPGRFSGRQFSNSRSEMNVSTLELGDSALYLCASSLLRARDTEAFFGQGTRLTVV.

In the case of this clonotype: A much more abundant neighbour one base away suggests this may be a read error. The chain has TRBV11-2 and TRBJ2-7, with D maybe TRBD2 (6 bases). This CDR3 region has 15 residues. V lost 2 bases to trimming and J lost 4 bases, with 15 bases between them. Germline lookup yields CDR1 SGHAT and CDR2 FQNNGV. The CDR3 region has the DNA TGTGCCAGCAGCTTATCCGCGAGAGGGAGGTACGAGCAGTACTTC. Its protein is CASSLSARGRYEQYF.

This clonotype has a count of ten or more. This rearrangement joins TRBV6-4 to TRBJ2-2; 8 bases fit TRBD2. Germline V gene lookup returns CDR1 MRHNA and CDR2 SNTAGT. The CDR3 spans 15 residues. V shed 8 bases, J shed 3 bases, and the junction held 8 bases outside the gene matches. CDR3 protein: CASSLSAGDTGELFF. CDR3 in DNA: TGTGCCAGCTCTTTATCAGCGGGAGACACCGGGGAGCTGTTTTTT.

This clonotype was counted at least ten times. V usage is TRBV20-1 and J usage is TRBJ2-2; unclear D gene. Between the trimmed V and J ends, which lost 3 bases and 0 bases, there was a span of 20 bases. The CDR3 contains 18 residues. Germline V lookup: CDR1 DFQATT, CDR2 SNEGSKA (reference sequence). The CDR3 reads CSASPPSGRNANTGELFF. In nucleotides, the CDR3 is TGCAGTGCTAGTCCCCCGTCTGGCAGGAATGCGAACACCGGGGAGCTGTTTTTT.

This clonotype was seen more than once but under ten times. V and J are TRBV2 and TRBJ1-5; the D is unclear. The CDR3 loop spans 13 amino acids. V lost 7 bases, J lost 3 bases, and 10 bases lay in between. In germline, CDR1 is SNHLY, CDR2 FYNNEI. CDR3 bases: TGTGCCAGCACAGGAGTTATCAATCAGCCCCAGCATTTT. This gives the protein CASTGVINQPQHF.

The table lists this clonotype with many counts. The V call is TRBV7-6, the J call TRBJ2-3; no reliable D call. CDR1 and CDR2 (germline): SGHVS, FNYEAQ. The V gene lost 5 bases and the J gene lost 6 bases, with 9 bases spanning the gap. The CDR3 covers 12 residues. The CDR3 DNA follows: TGTGCCAGCAGCGCGCTGAGGGATACGCAGTATTTT. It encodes CASSALRDTQYF.

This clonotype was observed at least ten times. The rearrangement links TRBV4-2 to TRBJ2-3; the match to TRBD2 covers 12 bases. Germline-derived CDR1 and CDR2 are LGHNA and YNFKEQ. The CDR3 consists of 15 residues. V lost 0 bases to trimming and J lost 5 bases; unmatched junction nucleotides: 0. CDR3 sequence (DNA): TGTGCCAGCAGCCAAGAACTAGCGGGAGGAGATACGCAGTATTTT. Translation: CASSQELAGGDTQYF.

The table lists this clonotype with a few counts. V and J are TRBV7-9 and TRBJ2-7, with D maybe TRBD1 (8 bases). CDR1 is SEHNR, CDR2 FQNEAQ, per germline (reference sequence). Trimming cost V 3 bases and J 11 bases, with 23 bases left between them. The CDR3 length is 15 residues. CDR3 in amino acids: CASSFLQGGDYMKYF. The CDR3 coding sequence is TGTGCCAGCAGCTTCCTACAGGGGGGGGATTATATGAAGTACTTC.